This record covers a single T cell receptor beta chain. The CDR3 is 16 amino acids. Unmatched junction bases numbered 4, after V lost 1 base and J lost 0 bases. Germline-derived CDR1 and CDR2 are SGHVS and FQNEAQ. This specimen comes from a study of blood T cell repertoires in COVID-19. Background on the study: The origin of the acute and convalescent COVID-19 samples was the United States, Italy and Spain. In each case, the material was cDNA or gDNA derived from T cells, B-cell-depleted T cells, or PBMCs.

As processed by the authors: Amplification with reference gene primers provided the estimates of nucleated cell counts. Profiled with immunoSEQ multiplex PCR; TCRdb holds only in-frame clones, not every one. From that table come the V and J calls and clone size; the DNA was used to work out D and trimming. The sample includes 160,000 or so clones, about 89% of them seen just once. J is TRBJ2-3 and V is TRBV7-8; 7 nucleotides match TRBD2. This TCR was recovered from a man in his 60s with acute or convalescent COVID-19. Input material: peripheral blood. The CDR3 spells CASSLGGGTSTDTQYF. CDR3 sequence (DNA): TGTGCCAGCAGCTTAGGGGGAGGGACTAGCACAGATACGCAGTATTTT.